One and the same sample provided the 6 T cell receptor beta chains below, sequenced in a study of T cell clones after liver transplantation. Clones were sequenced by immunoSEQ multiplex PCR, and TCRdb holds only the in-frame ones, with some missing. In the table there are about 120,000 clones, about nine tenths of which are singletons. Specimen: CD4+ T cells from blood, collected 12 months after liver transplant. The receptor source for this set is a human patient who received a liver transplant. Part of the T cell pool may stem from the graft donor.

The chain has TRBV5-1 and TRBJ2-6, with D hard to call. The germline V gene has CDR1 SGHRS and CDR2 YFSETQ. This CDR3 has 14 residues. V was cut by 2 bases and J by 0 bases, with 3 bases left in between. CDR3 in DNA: TGCGCCAGCAGCTTCAGCTCTGGGGCCAACGTCCTGACTTTC. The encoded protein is CASSFSSGANVLTF.

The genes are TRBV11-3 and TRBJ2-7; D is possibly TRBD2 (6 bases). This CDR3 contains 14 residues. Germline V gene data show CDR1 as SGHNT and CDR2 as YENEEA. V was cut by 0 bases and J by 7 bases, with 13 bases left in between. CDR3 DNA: TGTGCCAGCAGCTTAGAGGCGGCTAGCGATGAGCAGTACTTC. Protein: CASSLEAASDEQYF.

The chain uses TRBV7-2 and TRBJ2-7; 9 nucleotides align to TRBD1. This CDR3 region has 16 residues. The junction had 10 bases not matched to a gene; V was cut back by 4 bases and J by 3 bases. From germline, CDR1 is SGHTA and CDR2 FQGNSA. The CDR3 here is CASSSRTGQGIYEQYF. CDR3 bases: TGTGCCAGCAGCTCAAGAACGGGACAGGGCATCTACGAGCAGTACTTC. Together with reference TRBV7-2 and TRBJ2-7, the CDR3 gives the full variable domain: GAGVSQSPSNKVTEKGKDVELRCDPISGHTALYWYRQSLGQGLEFLIYFQGNSAPDKSGLPSDRFSAERTGGSVSTLTIQRTQQEDSAVYLCASSSRTGQGIYEQYFGPGTRLTVT.

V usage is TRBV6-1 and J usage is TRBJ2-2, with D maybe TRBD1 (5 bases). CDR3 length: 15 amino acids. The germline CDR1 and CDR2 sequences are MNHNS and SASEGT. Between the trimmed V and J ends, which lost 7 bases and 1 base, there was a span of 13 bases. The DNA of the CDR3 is TGTGCCAGCATTCTGGGAACAGGGAACACCGGGGAGCTGTTTTTT. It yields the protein CASILGTGNTGELFF.

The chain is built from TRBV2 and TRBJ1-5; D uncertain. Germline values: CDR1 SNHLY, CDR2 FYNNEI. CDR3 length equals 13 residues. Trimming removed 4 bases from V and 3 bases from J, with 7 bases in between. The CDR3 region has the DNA TGTGCCAGCAGTGGAGGGTTCAATCAGCCCCAGCATTTT. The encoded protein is CASSGGFNQPQHF.

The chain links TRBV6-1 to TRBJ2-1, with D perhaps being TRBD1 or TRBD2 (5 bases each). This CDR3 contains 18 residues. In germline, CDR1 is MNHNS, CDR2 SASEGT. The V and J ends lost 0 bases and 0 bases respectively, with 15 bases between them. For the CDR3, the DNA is TGTGCCAGCAGTGAAGCTAGGACGGGACGGTCCTCCTACAATGAGCAGTTCTTC. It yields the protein CASSEARTGRSSYNEQFF.